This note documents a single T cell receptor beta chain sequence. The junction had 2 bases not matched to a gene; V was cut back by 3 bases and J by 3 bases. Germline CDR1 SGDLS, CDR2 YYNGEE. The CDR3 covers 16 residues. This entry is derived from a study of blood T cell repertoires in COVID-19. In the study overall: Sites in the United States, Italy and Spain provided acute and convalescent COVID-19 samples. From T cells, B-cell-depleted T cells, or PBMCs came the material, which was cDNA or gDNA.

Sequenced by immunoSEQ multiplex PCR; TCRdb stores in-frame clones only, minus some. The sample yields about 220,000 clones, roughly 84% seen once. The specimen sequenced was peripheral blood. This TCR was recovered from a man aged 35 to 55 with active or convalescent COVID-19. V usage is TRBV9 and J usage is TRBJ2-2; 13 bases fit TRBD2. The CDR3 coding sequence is TGTGCCAGCAGCGCTGGGACTAGCGGGGACACCGGGGAGCTGTTTTTT. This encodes CASSAGTSGDTGELFF.